A single sample gave rise to the 21 T cell receptor beta chains below, sequenced in a study of Ad26.COV2.S vaccination and SARS-CoV-2 variants. The treatment: around 19 received Ad26.COV2.S at low or high dose, single or two shots; about five received placebo; per-sample allocation not given. The samples were gathered on day 63 after the first injection of vaccine or placebo. The table came from immunoSEQ multiplex PCR; TCRdb's copy has only in-frame clones and leaves some out. Altogether around 300,000 clones are present, around 90% being singletons, with the ten largest covering 6.4%. The specimen comprised peripheral blood, sampled in a trial of Ad26.COV2.S vaccine versus placebo. Receptors were obtained from a person aged 18-60 years who received the Ad26.COV2.S COVID-19 vaccine or a placebo.

The V gene is TRBV12-3 or TRBV12-4, the J gene TRBJ2-7; 8 positions match TRBD2. The length of the CDR3 is 12 residues. J was trimmed by 6 bases and V by 6 bases; bases with no gene match: 4. The CDR3 loop reads CASRRLASEQYF. CDR3 coding DNA: TGTGCCAGCAGACGACTAGCGAGCGAGCAGTACTTC.

CDR3 coding DNA: TGTGCCAGTTCGGGCCTCGGACGGGAGCAGCCCCAGCATTTT. Protein: CASSGLGREQPQHF. The chain combines TRBV18 with TRBJ1-5; D ambiguous. V dropped 9 bases and J dropped 7 bases, with 19 bases sitting between them. CDR3 length: 14 residues. CDR1 is KGHSH and CDR2 is LQKENI in the germline V gene.

V and J are TRBV15 and TRBJ2-7, with D tentatively TRBD2 (5 bases). The germline V and J ends were trimmed by 0 bases and 4 bases, with 13 bases remaining between them. Germline values: CDR1 LNHNV, CDR2 YYDKDF (reference sequence). The CDR3 has 15 residues. DNA of the CDR3: TGTGCCACCAGCAGAGATGGCCGGGGTTTGTACGAGCAGTACTTC. This sequence encodes CATSRDGRGLYEQYF.

The V gene is TRBV18, the J gene TRBJ2-1; unclear D gene. The CDR3 runs to 14 residues. Trimming cost V 1 base and J 5 bases, with 9 bases left between them. Germline CDR1 and CDR2: KGHSH and LQKENI. The CDR3 is CASSPLDLNNEQFF. Here the CDR3 DNA reads TGTGCCAGCTCACCACTCGACCTCAACAATGAGCAGTTCTTC.

The rearrangement uses TRBV5-4 and TRBJ2-6; perhaps TRBD1 as D (6 bases). This CDR3 spans 17 amino acids. In germline, CDR1 is SGHNT, CDR2 YYREEE (reference sequence). Trimming took off 4 bases at V and 0 bases at J, with 14 bases between the two ends. CDR3 sequence reads: CASSGRDINSGANVLTF. For the CDR3, the DNA is TGTGCCAGCAGCGGCCGGGACATAAACTCTGGGGCCAACGTCCTGACTTTC.

The count of this clone is one. The rearrangement links TRBV15 to TRBJ1-5; D call uncertain. This CDR3 comprises 16 residues. V was shortened by 8 bases and J by 7 bases, with 24 bases between the two germline ends. The germline gives CDR1 LNHNV, CDR2 YYDKDF (reference sequence). CDR3 sequence (DNA): TGTGCCACCTCACGCACTGGCGAATCGCCTCCCCAGCCCCAGCATTTT. As protein: CATSRTGESPPQPQHF.

The rearrangement links TRBV27 to TRBJ2-1; D call uncertain. The germline gives CDR1 MNHEY, CDR2 SMNVEV (reference sequence). With 6 bases removed from V and 5 bases from J, the gap between germline ends came to 20 bases. This CDR3 comprises 16 residues. The CDR3 nucleotides are TGTGCCAGCAGGCCCCCCCTCCGGGCCGGCGACAATGAGCAGTTCTTC. It translates to CASRPPLRAGDNEQFF.

The chain links TRBV5-1 to TRBJ1-2; D is uncertain. Deletions cut 4 bases from V and 7 bases from J, with 23 bases between. The CDR3 has 16 amino acids. Germline CDR1 and CDR2: SGHRS and YFSETQ. CDR3 DNA sequence: TGCGCCAGCAGCCGCCTAGTAAGGAACACGGAGGCTGGCTACACCTTC. Translating gives CASSRLVRNTEAGYTF.

The rearrangement uses TRBV19 and TRBJ2-7; D remains ambiguous. V was trimmed by 10 bases and J by 5 bases, leaving 21 bases between them. Germline V gene sequence: CDR1 LNHDA, CDR2 SQIVND (reference sequence). The CDR3 is 14 residues long. CDR3 protein: CATTPLMGSHEQYF. The CDR3 DNA reads TGTGCCACCACCCCGTTGATGGGATCCCACGAGCAGTACTTC.

This CDR3 is CASSLTTGGFTDTQYF. For the CDR3, the DNA is TGCGCCAGCAGCTTGACGACAGGGGGTTTCACAGATACGCAGTATTTT. The chain links TRBV5-1 to TRBJ2-3, with TRBD1 matching 9 bases. Losses at the gene ends were 1 base for V and 2 bases for J; bases not matched to a gene: 5. CDR1 SGHRS and CDR2 YFSETQ come from the germline V gene. This CDR3 is 16 amino acids long.

The J gene is TRBJ1-6, the V gene TRBV10-3, with D perhaps TRBD1 (6 bases). Germline assignment: CDR1 ENHRY and CDR2 SYGVKD. Deletions cut 7 bases from V and 7 bases from J, with 14 bases between. CDR3 length: 14 residues. The CDR3 nucleotides read TGTGCCATCAAGGCAGGAGGGGGGAATTCACCCCTCCACTTT. It codes for CAIKAGGGNSPLHF.

This clone was seen only once. V usage is TRBV9 and J usage is TRBJ2-1; 8 nucleotides line up with TRBD2. Germline values: CDR1 SGDLS, CDR2 YYNGEE. The junction had 8 bases not matched to a gene; V was cut back by 2 bases and J by 4 bases. The CDR3 spans 16 residues. CDR3 in amino acids: CASSVTSDPRYNEQFF. The CDR3 DNA sequence: TGTGCCAGCAGCGTGACTAGCGATCCAAGATACAATGAGCAGTTCTTC.

This chain joins TRBV5-6 and TRBJ2-5; 10 bases line up with TRBD2. The CDR3 sequence is 16 residues long. Germline CDR1 and CDR2: SGHDT and YYEEEE. J lost 4 bases, V lost 0 bases, and 6 bases had no gene match. The CDR3 reads CASSLALAGVGETQYF. In DNA, the CDR3 is TGTGCCAGCAGCTTGGCTCTAGCGGGAGTTGGAGAGACCCAGTACTTC.

The rearrangement links TRBV12-3 or TRBV12-4 to TRBJ1-6; D might be TRBD1 (5 bases). The V end lost 9 bases, the J end lost 14 bases, and 20 bases lay between the germline ends. The length of the CDR3 is 13 residues. The CDR3 protein is CASSPPGVNSLHF. The DNA for the CDR3 is TGTGCCAGTTCGCCACCGGGGGTTAACTCCCTCCACTTT.

The rearrangement links TRBV30 to TRBJ1-1; maybe TRBD1 (6 bases). From germline, CDR1 is GTSNPN and CDR2 SVGIG (reference sequence). CDR3 length: 14 residues. V was pared by 5 bases and J by 11 bases, with 24 bases between. This CDR3 reads CAWASGGASVGAFF. DNA for the CDR3: TGTGCCTGGGCTTCGGGGGGCGCTTCGGTAGGGGCTTTCTTT.

This chain connects TRBV27 to TRBJ2-1, with unresolved D. The CDR3 consists of 13 residues. V lost 3 bases and J 0 bases, leaving 3 bases between the germline ends. The germline gives CDR1 MNHEY, CDR2 SMNVEV (reference sequence). CDR3 DNA sequence: TGTGCCAGCAGTTTCGACTCCTACAATGAGCAGTTCTTC. This translates into CASSFDSYNEQFF.

The V and J genes are TRBV7-2 and TRBJ2-7; D possibly corresponds to TRBD1 (6 bases). The V gene's germline CDR1 is SGHTA and CDR2 FQGNSA. The CDR3 covers 14 residues. The V and J ends lost 6 bases and 2 bases respectively, with 14 bases between them. The CDR3 spells CASSFRDKPYEQYF. CDR3 DNA: TGTGCCAGCAGTTTCCGGGACAAACCCTACGAGCAGTACTTC.

The V gene is TRBV30, the J gene TRBJ1-1; tentative D call: TRBD1 (6 bases). The ends were cut back, 7 bases at V and 9 bases at J, with 21 bases in the middle. The germline V gene has CDR1 GTSNPN and CDR2 SVGIG (reference sequence). This CDR3 region has 13 residues. The CDR3 DNA sequence: TGTGCCTCCACCCTAGGGACAAAGAATAAAGCTTTCTTT. It is translated as CASTLGTKNKAFF.

V gene TRBV6-6 combines with J gene TRBJ2-3; possibly TRBD2 for D (5 bases). CDR1 is MNHNY, CDR2 SVGAGI, per germline (reference sequence). The CDR3 runs to 13 residues. V gave up 7 bases and J gave up 5 bases, with 13 bases separating them. Here the CDR3 DNA reads TGTGCCAGCACTACAGTTGCGGGAGATACGCAGTATTTT. It encodes CASTTVAGDTQYF.

The rearrangement joins TRBV28 to TRBJ2-2; D possibly uses TRBD1 or TRBD2 (5 bases each). The CDR3 totals 15 residues. Per germline, CDR1 MDHEN and CDR2 SYDVKM. Trimming removed 3 bases from V and 3 bases from J, with 11 bases in between. DNA for the CDR3: TGTGCCAGCAGTTTTAGAGGGGACGACACCGGGGAGCTGTTTTTT. This encodes CASSFRGDDTGELFF.

The gene calls are TRBV29-1 and TRBJ2-7; D may be TRBD1 or TRBD2 (7 bases each). This CDR3 is built from 16 residues. CDR1 SQVTM and CDR2 ANQGSEA come from the germline V gene. Deletions cut 3 bases from V and 5 bases from J, with 23 bases between. CDR3 DNA: TGCAGCGTTGATGGTCGGGGAGGGGGCGCTGGCAACGAGCAGTACTTC. Translating gives CSVDGRGGGAGNEQYF.